These 24 T cell receptor beta chains came from one sample sequenced in a study of T cell responses to AZD1222 COVID-19 vaccine. The repertoire was sequenced with immunoSEQ multiplex PCR; TCRdb's copy has only in-frame clones and lacks some. The sample includes approximately 140,000 clones, 92% seen only once; the top ten take around 10%. Here the sequenced sample was peripheral blood, taken 28 days after the second AZD1222 dose. The receptor set was obtained from an adult who received the AZD1222 COVID-19 vaccine.

The genes are TRBV19 and TRBJ1-2; no clear D gene. The V and J ends lost 10 bases and 5 bases respectively, with 11 bases between them. In germline, CDR1 is LNHDA, CDR2 SQIVND (reference sequence). The CDR3 loop spans 11 amino acids. CDR3 sequence (DNA): TGTGCCACAATGGACGGATATGGCTACACCTTC. It is translated as CATMDGYGYTF.

This sequence joins TRBV19 and TRBJ2-6; D uncertain. Trimming shortened V by 3 bases and J by 0 bases, and 6 bases separated the two germline ends. Looked up from germline, CDR1 is LNHDA and CDR2 is SQIVND (reference sequence). The CDR3 loop spans 15 amino acids. In DNA, the CDR3 is TGTGCCAGTAGTATGCTGAACTCTGGGGCCAACGTCCTGACTTTC. It is translated as CASSMLNSGANVLTF.

The chain has TRBV5-4 and TRBJ2-3; TRBD2 agrees at 9 bases. Germline loops: CDR1 SGHNT, CDR2 YYREEE (reference sequence). V was clipped by 2 bases and J by 4 bases; unmatched bases: 5. This CDR3 is 15 amino acids long. In DNA, the CDR3 is TGTGCCAGCAGCTTCGGTAGCGGGAGAGCAGATACGCAGTATTTT. Translation: CASSFGSGRADTQYF.

This clone was counted once. This rearrangement joins TRBV7-9 to TRBJ1-2; 7 nucleotides line up with TRBD1. The V segment lost 1 base and the J segment 8 bases; nucleotides outside the gene matches: 7. The CDR3 length is 14 residues. Germline V gives CDR1 SEHNR, CDR2 FQNEAQ (reference sequence). The CDR3 DNA sequence: TGTGCCAGCAGCTTAGGGGACAGAGTTGAAGGCTACACCTTC. This sequence encodes CASSLGDRVEGYTF.

V usage is TRBV27 and J usage is TRBJ2-7; 9 bases line up with TRBD2. Per the germline V gene, CDR1 is MNHEY and CDR2 is SMNVEV (reference sequence). This CDR3 spans 14 amino acids. V lost 6 bases to trimming and J lost 6 bases; unmatched junction nucleotides: 9. CDR3: CASSSSGRFGEQYF. CDR3 DNA: TGTGCCAGCAGCTCCAGCGGGAGGTTCGGCGAGCAGTACTTC.

Note on this clone: Additional DNA sequences in this sample encode the identical CDR3. V usage is TRBV6-5 and J usage is TRBJ2-5, with TRBD2 matching 13 bases. The J segment lost 1 base and the V segment lost 5 bases, leaving 1 base of the junction unmatched. Germline lookup yields CDR1 MNHEY and CDR2 SVGAGI. The CDR3 contains 15 residues. In DNA form, the CDR3 reads TGTGCCAGCAGTAGACTAGCGGGGGGCCAAGAGACCCAGTACTTC. Translating gives CASSRLAGGQETQYF.

The chain employs TRBV3-1 (or the pseudogene TRBV3-2) and TRBJ1-2, with 10 bases that match TRBD1. V gave up 4 bases and J gave up 6 bases; unmatched junction bases: 8. Germline V gene data show CDR1 as LGHDT and CDR2 as YNNKEL (reference sequence). This CDR3 comprises 15 residues. CDR3 bases: TGTGCCAGCAGCCTGCCGGGACAGGGGATCAATGGCTACACCTTC. This encodes CASSLPGQGINGYTF.

V and J are TRBV5-1 and TRBJ1-5, with a weak D call TRBD1 (5 bases). Trimming removed 4 bases at V and 1 base at J, with 12 bases between. Germline V CDR1 and CDR2: SGHRS, YFSETQ. This CDR3 comprises 15 residues. In nucleotides, the CDR3 is TGCGCCAGCAGCCCTGCGGGACTGAGCAATCAGCCCCAGCATTTT. This gives the protein CASSPAGLSNQPQHF.

The chain joins TRBV18 to TRBJ1-1; a possible D gene is TRBD1 (6 bases). CDR3 size: 16 residues. V was clipped by 1 base and J by 7 bases, with 19 bases between them. Germline V lookup: CDR1 KGHSH, CDR2 LQKENI. CDR3 nucleotides: TGTGCCAGCTCACCACAGGGGGGCAAAGCTCTCCTTGAAGCTTTCTTT. As protein: CASSPQGGKALLEAFF.

The V gene is TRBV2, the J gene TRBJ2-5; 9 nucleotides align to TRBD2. V shed 7 bases, J shed 2 bases, and the junction held 5 bases outside the gene matches. Per the germline V gene, CDR1 is SNHLY and CDR2 is FYNNEI. The CDR3 is 14 amino acids. DNA for the CDR3: TGTGCCAGCAACCTCCTAGCGGGGCAAGAGACCCAGTACTTC. Its protein is CASNLLAGQETQYF. The full variable domain, in which reference TRBV2 and TRBJ2-5 provide the parts outside the CDR3, is EPEVTQTPSHQVTQMGQEVILRCVPISNHLYFYWYRQILGQKVEFLVSFYNNEISEKSEIFDDQFSVERPDGSNFTLKIRSTKLEDSAMYFCASNLLAGQETQYFGPGTRLLVL.

This chain joins TRBV4-2 and TRBJ1-2, with D perhaps TRBD1 (6 bases). From germline, CDR1 is LGHNA and CDR2 YNFKEQ. Trimming removed 1 base from V and 4 bases from J, with 16 bases in between. The CDR3 has 16 amino acids. The CDR3 DNA is TGTGCCAGCAGCCAAGGGGAGGGGGAGCGGGTCTATGGCTACACCTTC. It encodes CASSQGEGERVYGYTF.

This rearrangement joins TRBV4-3 to TRBJ1-1; D call uncertain. CDR1 is LGHNA and CDR2 is YSLEER in the germline V gene. This CDR3 is built from 15 residues. The V and J ends lost 6 bases and 1 base respectively, with 15 bases between them. Here the CDR3 reads CASSPRWTTNTEAFF. The CDR3 nucleotides are TGCGCCAGCAGTCCTCGATGGACGACGAACACTGAAGCTTTCTTT.

V usage is TRBV19 and J usage is TRBJ1-5; 7 positions agree with TRBD1. Per the germline V gene, CDR1 is LNHDA and CDR2 is SQIVND (reference sequence). This CDR3 contains 12 residues. The junction had 6 bases not matched to a gene; V was cut back by 10 bases and J by 6 bases. This CDR3 reads CATLGGFQPQHF. CDR3 in DNA: TGTGCCACCCTAGGGGGCTTTCAGCCCCAGCATTTT. Together with reference TRBV19 and TRBJ1-5, the CDR3 gives the full variable domain: DGGITQSPKYLFRKEGQNVTLSCEQNLNHDAMYWYRQDPGQGLRLIYYSQIVNDFQKGDIAEGYSVSREKKESFPLTVTSAQKNPTAFYLCATLGGFQPQHFGDGTRLSIL.

V is TRBV29-1 and J is TRBJ2-1; D ambiguous. With 7 bases removed from V and 0 bases from J, the gap between germline ends came to 10 bases. The germline gives CDR1 SQVTM, CDR2 ANQGSEA. CDR3 length: 13 amino acids. The CDR3 is CSAGRSSYNEQFF. Written as DNA, the CDR3 is TGCAGCGCCGGCCGAAGCTCCTACAATGAGCAGTTCTTC.

This sequence joins TRBV6-1 and TRBJ1-1, with D tentatively TRBD1 (5 bases). The CDR3 has 15 amino acids. Germline V gene lookup returns CDR1 MNHNS and CDR2 SASEGT. Deletions cut 5 bases from V and 1 base from J, with 14 bases between. CDR3 protein: CASSPSGGRNTEAFF. In nucleotides, the CDR3 is TGTGCCAGCAGTCCCAGCGGGGGACGGAACACTGAAGCTTTCTTT.

The rearrangement uses TRBV11-2 and TRBJ1-2; D is uncertain. Between the trimmed V and J ends, which lost 1 base and 4 bases, there was a span of 7 bases. The CDR3 has 13 residues. The germline V gene encodes CDR1 SGHAT and CDR2 FQNNGV. The CDR3 here is CASSLVGSYGYTF. The DNA of the CDR3 is TGTGCCAGCAGCTTAGTCGGCAGCTATGGCTACACCTTC.

This rearrangement joins TRBV3-1 (or the pseudogene TRBV3-2) to TRBJ1-2, with 8 bases aligning to TRBD1. The germline V gene has CDR1 LGHDT and CDR2 YNNKEL (reference sequence). The CDR3 has 16 residues. V was clipped by 1 base and J by 8 bases; unmatched bases: 12. The CDR3 spells CASSQGPGQAGRGYTF. The CDR3 DNA sequence: TGTGCCAGCAGCCAAGGCCCGGGACAGGCCGGGCGAGGCTACACCTTC.

The CDR3 nucleotides read TGTGCCAGCAGCCTAAACCTGAACTATGGCTACACCTTC. This encodes CASSLNLNYGYTF. This chain links TRBV11-2 with TRBJ1-2; D unclear. The CDR3 consists of 13 residues. Germline V CDR1 and CDR2: SGHAT, FQNNGV. V lost 5 bases, J lost 2 bases, and 9 bases lay in between.

The genes are TRBV29-1 and TRBJ2-7; D gene uncertain. The CDR3 length is 12 residues. The V gene lost 2 bases and the J gene lost 5 bases, with 10 bases spanning the gap. CDR1 and CDR2 (germline): SQVTM, ANQGSEA. CDR3 loop: CSVELGTHEQYF. The CDR3 DNA sequence: TGCAGCGTTGAATTAGGCACCCACGAGCAGTACTTC.

This clone was seen once. The chain has TRBV19 and TRBJ1-2; perhaps TRBD1 as D (5 bases). V lost 3 bases, J lost 3 bases, and 8 bases lay in between. The germline V gene has CDR1 LNHDA and CDR2 SQIVND (reference sequence). The length of the CDR3 is 13 residues. In DNA, the CDR3 is TGTGCCAGTAGTATGGGGGGTCACTATGGCTACACCTTC. Protein sequence: CASSMGGHYGYTF.

The CDR3 loop is CASSFDPSLGQPQHF. CDR3 coding DNA: TGTGCCAGCAGTTTTGACCCCTCCCTCGGTCAGCCCCAGCATTTT. The rearrangement joins TRBV28 to TRBJ1-5; D ambiguous. CDR1 is MDHEN and CDR2 is SYDVKM in the germline V gene. V was trimmed by 3 bases and J by 6 bases, leaving 15 bases between them. The CDR3 totals 15 residues.

The chain links TRBV6-6 to TRBJ1-3, with unresolved D. V was clipped by 7 bases and J by 4 bases, with 14 bases between them. Germline CDR1 MNHNY, CDR2 SVGAGI (reference sequence). This CDR3 has 14 amino acids. In DNA form, the CDR3 reads TGTGCCAGCATCCAGCAGTGGTCCGGAAACACCATATATTTT. Protein sequence: CASIQQWSGNTIYF.

V usage is TRBV18 and J usage is TRBJ2-2, with no clear D. The germline V and J ends were trimmed by 1 base and 2 bases, with 5 bases remaining between them. CDR3 size: 14 residues. The germline CDR1 and CDR2 sequences are KGHSH and LQKENI. The CDR3: CASSPQKNTGELFF. The CDR3 coding sequence is TGTGCCAGCTCACCACAGAAAAACACCGGGGAGCTGTTTTTT.

The V gene is TRBV2, the J gene TRBJ1-3, with D maybe TRBD1 (5 bases). The CDR3 consists of 14 residues. V gave up 6 bases and J gave up 8 bases, with 17 bases separating them. Germline V lookup: CDR1 SNHLY, CDR2 FYNNEI. The CDR3 nucleotides read TGTGCCAGCAGACAACCCGCCGGGGGGGACACCATATATTTT. Translation gives CASRQPAGGDTIYF.